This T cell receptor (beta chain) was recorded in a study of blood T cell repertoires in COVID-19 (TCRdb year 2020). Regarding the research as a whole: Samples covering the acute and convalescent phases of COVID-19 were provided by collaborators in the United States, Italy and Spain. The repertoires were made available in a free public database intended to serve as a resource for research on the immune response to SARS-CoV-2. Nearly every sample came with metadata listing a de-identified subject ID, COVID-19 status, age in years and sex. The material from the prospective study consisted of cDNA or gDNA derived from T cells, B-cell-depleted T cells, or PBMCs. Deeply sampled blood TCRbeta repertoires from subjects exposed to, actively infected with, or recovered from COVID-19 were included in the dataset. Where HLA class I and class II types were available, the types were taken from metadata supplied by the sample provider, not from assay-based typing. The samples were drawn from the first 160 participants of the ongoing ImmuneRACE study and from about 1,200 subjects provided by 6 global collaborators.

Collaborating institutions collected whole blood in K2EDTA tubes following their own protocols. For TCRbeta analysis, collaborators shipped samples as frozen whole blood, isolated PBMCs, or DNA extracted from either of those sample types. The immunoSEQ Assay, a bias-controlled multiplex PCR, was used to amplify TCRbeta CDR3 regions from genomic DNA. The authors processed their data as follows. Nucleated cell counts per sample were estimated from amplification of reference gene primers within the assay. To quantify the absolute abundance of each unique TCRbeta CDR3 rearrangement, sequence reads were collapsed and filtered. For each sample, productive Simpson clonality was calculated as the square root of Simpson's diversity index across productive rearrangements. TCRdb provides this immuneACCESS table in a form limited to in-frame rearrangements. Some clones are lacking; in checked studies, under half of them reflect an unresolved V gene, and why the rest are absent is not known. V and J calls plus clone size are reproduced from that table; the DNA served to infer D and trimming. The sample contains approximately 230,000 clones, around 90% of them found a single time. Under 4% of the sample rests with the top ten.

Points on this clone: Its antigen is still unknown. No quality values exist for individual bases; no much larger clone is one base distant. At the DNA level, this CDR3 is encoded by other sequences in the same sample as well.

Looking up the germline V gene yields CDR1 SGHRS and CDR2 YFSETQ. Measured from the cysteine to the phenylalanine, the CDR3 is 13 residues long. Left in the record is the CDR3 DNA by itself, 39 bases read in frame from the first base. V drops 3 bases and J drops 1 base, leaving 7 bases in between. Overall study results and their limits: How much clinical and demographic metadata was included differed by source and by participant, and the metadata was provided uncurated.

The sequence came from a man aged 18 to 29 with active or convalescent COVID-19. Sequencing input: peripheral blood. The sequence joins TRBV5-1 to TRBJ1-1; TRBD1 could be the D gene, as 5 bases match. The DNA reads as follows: TGCGCCAGCAGCTCCCAGGGGAACACTGAAGCTTTCTTT. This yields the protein CASSSQGNTEAFF.